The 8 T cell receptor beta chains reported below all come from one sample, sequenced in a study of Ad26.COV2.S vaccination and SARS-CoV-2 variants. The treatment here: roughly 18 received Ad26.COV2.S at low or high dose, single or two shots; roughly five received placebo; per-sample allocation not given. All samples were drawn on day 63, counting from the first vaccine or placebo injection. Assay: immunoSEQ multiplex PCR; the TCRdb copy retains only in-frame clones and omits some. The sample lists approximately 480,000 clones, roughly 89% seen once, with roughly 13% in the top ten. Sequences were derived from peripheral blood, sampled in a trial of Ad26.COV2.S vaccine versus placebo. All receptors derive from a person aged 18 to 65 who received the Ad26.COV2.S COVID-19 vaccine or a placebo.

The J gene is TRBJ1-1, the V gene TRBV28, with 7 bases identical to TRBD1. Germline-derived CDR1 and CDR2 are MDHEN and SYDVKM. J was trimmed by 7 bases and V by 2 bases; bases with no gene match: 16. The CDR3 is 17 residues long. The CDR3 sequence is CASSLVRGSDRASEAFF. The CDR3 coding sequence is TGTGCCAGCAGTTTAGTGCGGGGATCAGACAGGGCAAGTGAAGCTTTCTTT.

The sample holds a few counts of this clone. The CDR3 is CASSISPENYNEQFF. The CDR3, as DNA: TGTGCCAGTAGTATTAGCCCAGAGAACTACAATGAGCAGTTCTTC. This chain joins TRBV19 and TRBJ2-1; D unclear. The germline V and J ends were trimmed by 3 bases and 3 bases, with 12 bases remaining between them. CDR1 is LNHDA and CDR2 is SQIVND in the germline V gene (reference sequence). This CDR3 spans 15 amino acids.

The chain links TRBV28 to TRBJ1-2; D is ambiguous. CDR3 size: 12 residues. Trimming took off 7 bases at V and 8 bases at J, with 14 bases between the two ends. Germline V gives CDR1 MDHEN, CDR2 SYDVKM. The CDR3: CASISSKQGYTF. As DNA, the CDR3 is TGTGCCAGCATCTCTTCAAAACAAGGCTACACCTTC.

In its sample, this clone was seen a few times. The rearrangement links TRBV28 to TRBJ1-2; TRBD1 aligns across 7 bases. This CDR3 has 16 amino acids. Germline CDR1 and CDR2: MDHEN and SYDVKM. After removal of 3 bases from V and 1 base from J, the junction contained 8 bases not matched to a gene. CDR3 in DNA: TGTGCCAGCAGTTTGCACGGGACAGCCCTTAACTATGGCTACACCTTC. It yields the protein CASSLHGTALNYGYTF.

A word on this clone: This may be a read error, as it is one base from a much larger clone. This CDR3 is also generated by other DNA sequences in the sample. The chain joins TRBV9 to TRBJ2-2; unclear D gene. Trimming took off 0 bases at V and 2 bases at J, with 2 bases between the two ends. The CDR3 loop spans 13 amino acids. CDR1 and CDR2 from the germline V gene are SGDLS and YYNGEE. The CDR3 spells CASSVGNTGELFF. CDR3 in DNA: TGTGCCAGCAGCGTAGGCAACACCGGGGAGCTGTTTTTT.

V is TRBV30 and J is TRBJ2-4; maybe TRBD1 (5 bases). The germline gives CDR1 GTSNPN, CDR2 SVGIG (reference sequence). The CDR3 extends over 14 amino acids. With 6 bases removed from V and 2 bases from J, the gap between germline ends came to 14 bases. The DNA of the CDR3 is TGTGCCTGCCTAAAAGGGGCTACCAAAAACATTCAGTACTTC. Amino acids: CACLKGATKNIQYF.

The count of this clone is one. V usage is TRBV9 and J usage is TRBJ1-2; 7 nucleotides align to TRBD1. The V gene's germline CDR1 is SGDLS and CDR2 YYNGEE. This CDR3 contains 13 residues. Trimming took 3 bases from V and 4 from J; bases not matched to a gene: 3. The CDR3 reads CASSARQGYGYTF. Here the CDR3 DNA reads TGTGCCAGCAGCGCCAGACAGGGCTATGGCTACACCTTC.

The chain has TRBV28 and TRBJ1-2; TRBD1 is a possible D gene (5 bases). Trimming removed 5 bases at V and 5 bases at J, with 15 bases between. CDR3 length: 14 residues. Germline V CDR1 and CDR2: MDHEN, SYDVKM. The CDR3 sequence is CASSPPRVLYGYTF. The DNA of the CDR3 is TGTGCCAGCAGTCCTCCCAGGGTCCTATATGGCTACACCTTC.